This passage covers 24 T cell receptor beta chains from one sample sequenced in a study of lymphopenia after photon versus proton radiotherapy. Some clones are missing from TCRdb's copy, which holds only in-frame ones; the method was immunoSEQ multiplex PCR. The sample has 150,000 to 200,000 clones; about nine tenths are singletons. The material was peripheral blood, obtained from a patient treated with photon-based radiotherapy. These receptors originate from a man aged 50-59 years with gastric cancer.

The chain has TRBV27 and TRBJ1-1; a possible D gene is TRBD1 (5 bases). Trimming stripped 5 bases from V and 1 base from J, with 14 bases between. There are 15 residues in the CDR3. Per germline, CDR1 MNHEY and CDR2 SMNVEV (reference sequence). CDR3 DNA: TGTGCCAGCAGTCTCTCGGGGGAGGGGAACACTGAAGCTTTCTTT. It codes for CASSLSGEGNTEAFF.

Only a few counts were recorded for this clone. The chain carries TRBV28 and TRBJ2-7; D call uncertain. The CDR3 covers 11 residues. V was shortened by 4 bases and J by 2 bases, with 3 bases between the two germline ends. Germline-derived CDR1 and CDR2 are MDHEN and SYDVKM. The CDR3 reads CASSSPYEQYF. Here the CDR3 DNA reads TGTGCCAGCAGTTCCCCCTACGAGCAGTACTTC.

V usage is TRBV7-3 and J usage is TRBJ2-1, with 7 nucleotides matching TRBD2. The CDR3 length is 16 residues. The trim removed 4 bases at V and 6 bases at J, leaving 12 bases unmatched. Germline V gives CDR1 SGHTA, CDR2 FQGTGA. For the CDR3, the DNA is TGTGCCAGCAGCTCCCCATCGGCGGGAGTAGCCAATGAGCAGTTCTTC. Encoded protein: CASSSPSAGVANEQFF.

The chain carries TRBV7-2 and TRBJ1-4; possibly TRBD1 for D (6 bases). This CDR3 contains 14 residues. Trimming stripped 5 bases from V and 5 bases from J, with 12 bases between. CDR1 SGHTA and CDR2 FQGNSA come from the germline V gene. The CDR3 sequence: CASSPQGTNEKLFF. CDR3 bases: TGTGCCAGCAGCCCACAGGGAACCAATGAAAAACTGTTTTTT.

The gene calls are TRBV7-9 and TRBJ1-1; D gene unclear. Germline loops: CDR1 SEHNR, CDR2 FQNEAQ (reference sequence). The CDR3 runs to 14 residues. V shed 1 base and J shed 4 bases, with 10 bases lying between them. The CDR3 DNA follows: TGTGCCAGCAGCTTAGGGGCTCGCGCCACTGAAGCTTTCTTT. This gives the protein CASSLGARATEAFF.

This chain links TRBV28 with TRBJ1-2; 8 bases map to TRBD1. Trimming at V came to 5 bases and at J to 4 bases, leaving 12 bases not matched to a gene. The CDR3 totals 16 residues. CDR1 and CDR2 (germline): MDHEN, SYDVKM. The CDR3 DNA reads as TGTGCCAGCAGTACCCCAGGGGGCCCCAAGATCTATGGCTACACCTTC. Translation gives CASSTPGGPKIYGYTF.

The V call is TRBV6-6, the J call TRBJ2-3; D not certain. Trimming removed 7 bases at V and 4 bases at J, with 9 bases between. The V gene's germline CDR1 is MNHNY and CDR2 SVGAGI (reference sequence). The CDR3 spans 12 residues. The CDR3 is CASTQPPDTQYF. The CDR3 DNA reads as TGTGCCAGCACCCAACCCCCAGATACGCAGTATTTT.

In this sample, this clone turned up once. V and J are TRBV29-1 and TRBJ2-1; weak D call: TRBD2 (5 bases). CDR1 SQVTM and CDR2 ANQGSEA come from the germline V gene. V was pared by 6 bases and J by 9 bases, with 12 bases between. The CDR3 is 11 amino acids. The CDR3 here is CSVRPGGEQFF. The CDR3 DNA reads TGCAGCGTCCGCCCCGGAGGTGAGCAGTTCTTC.

The rearrangement joins TRBV6-1 to TRBJ2-7; TRBD1 matches 11 bases. Germline V gene sequence: CDR1 MNHNS, CDR2 SASEGT. With V trimmed by 6 bases and J by 6 bases, 4 bases remained unmatched. There are 13 residues in the CDR3. The CDR3 sequence: CASRAGTGGEQYF. The CDR3 coding sequence is TGTGCCAGCAGAGCCGGGACAGGGGGCGAGCAGTACTTC.

This clone was counted at least ten times. The chain uses TRBV4-1 and TRBJ1-5; D remains unclear. This CDR3 comprises 12 residues. The germline V gene has CDR1 MGHRA and CDR2 YSYEKL. The V end lost 2 bases, the J end lost 7 bases, and 6 bases lay between the germline ends. The CDR3 loop is CASSQYGQPQHF. The CDR3 nucleotides read TGCGCCAGCAGCCAATACGGGCAGCCCCAGCATTTT.

This sequence joins TRBV30 and TRBJ2-5, with D perhaps TRBD1 (6 bases). There are 12 residues in the CDR3. V was pared by 1 base and J by 5 bases, with 8 bases between. CDR1 and CDR2 from the germline V gene are GTSNPN and SVGIG (reference sequence). CDR3 loop: CAWSGQAETQYF. The DNA of the CDR3 is TGTGCCTGGAGTGGACAGGCGGAGACCCAGTACTTC. The full variable domain, completed using reference TRBV30 and TRBJ2-5, is SQTIHQWPATLVQPVGSPLSLECTVEGTSNPNLYWYRQAAGRGLQLLFYSVGIGQISSEVPQNLSASRPQDRQFILSSKKLLLSDSGFYLCAWSGQAETQYFGPGTRLLVL.

The V call is TRBV21-1, the J call TRBJ2-2; the table assigns TRBD2, which was not confirmed against the DNA. TRBV21-1 is marked as a pseudogene. The CDR3 contains 17 residues. In DNA, the CDR3 is TGTGCCAGCAGCAAAAAAAGACTAGCGCCGAGGGGCGGGGAGCTGTTTTTT. Translation gives CASSKKRLAPRGGELFF.

The CDR3 DNA sequence: TGTGCCAGCAGCCAAGACATAGGGTTGGATCAGCCCCAGCATTTT. Amino acids: CASSQDIGLDQPQHF. The chain uses TRBV4-2 and TRBJ1-5; D unresolved. This CDR3 spans 15 amino acids. Trimming took 0 bases from V and 5 from J, leaving 11 bases between them. Germline CDR1 and CDR2: LGHNA and YNFKEQ.

The table lists this clone with many counts. The chain couples TRBV2 to TRBJ1-5, with a tentative D call TRBD1 (5 bases). Per the germline V gene, CDR1 is SNHLY and CDR2 is FYNNEI. This CDR3 contains 12 residues. Deletions cut 6 bases from V and 7 bases from J, with 10 bases between. The CDR3, as DNA: TGTGCCAGCAGCGAGGGACTCCAGCCCCAGCATTTT. Amino acids: CASSEGLQPQHF.

The chain recombines TRBV28 with TRBJ1-4; D gene unclear. The germline V gene has CDR1 MDHEN and CDR2 SYDVKM. This CDR3 has 17 residues. The V end lost 5 bases, the J end lost 0 bases, and 16 bases lay between the germline ends. The CDR3: CASSNVRAYATNEKLFF. As DNA, the CDR3 is TGTGCCAGCAGTAATGTTCGGGCTTACGCAACTAATGAAAAACTGTTTTTT.

V and J are TRBV5-4 and TRBJ1-1; TRBD1 might be the D (5 bases). The germline CDR1 and CDR2 sequences are SGHNT and YYREEE (reference sequence). The CDR3 totals 15 residues. Trimming shortened V by 4 bases and J by 0 bases, and 13 bases separated the two germline ends. The CDR3 loop is CASSGGTDMNTEAFF. CDR3 nucleotides: TGTGCCAGCAGCGGCGGGACGGACATGAACACTGAAGCTTTCTTT.

In nucleotides, the CDR3 is TGTGCCAGCAGCTTAGAAAGCGGGAGGGCGACTGAGACCCAGTACTTC. Protein sequence: CASSLESGRATETQYF. This chain uses TRBV7-2 with TRBJ2-5; 10 nucleotides match TRBD2. This CDR3 has 16 amino acids. The germline V gene encodes CDR1 SGHTA and CDR2 FQGNSA. V shed 1 base and J 5 bases; nucleotides not matched to a gene: 7.

The V gene is TRBV2, the J gene TRBJ2-1; 9 bases fit TRBD1. CDR3 size: 13 residues. Looked up from germline, CDR1 is SNHLY and CDR2 is FYNNEI. The V gene end was trimmed by 5 bases and the J gene end by 5 bases; junction bases not matched to a gene: 1. The CDR3 DNA is TGTGCCAGCAGTAGGGACAGGGACAATGAGCAGTTCTTC. It is translated as CASSRDRDNEQFF.

The chain has TRBV19 and TRBJ1-1, with 7 bases aligning to TRBD1. Per the germline V gene, CDR1 is LNHDA and CDR2 is SQIVND (reference sequence). The CDR3 runs 14 residues. Trimming at V came to 1 base and at J to 1 base, leaving 0 bases not matched to a gene. This CDR3 is CASSIGTGNTEAFF. In DNA form, the CDR3 reads TGTGCCAGTAGTATAGGGACAGGGAACACTGAAGCTTTCTTT.

The chain recombines TRBV5-4 with TRBJ2-7, with D possibly being TRBD1 (6 bases). Germline V gene lookup returns CDR1 SGHNT and CDR2 YYREEE (reference sequence). The CDR3 sequence is 14 residues long. V was trimmed by 3 bases and J by 0 bases, leaving 10 bases between them. The CDR3 protein is CASSYRTDSYEQYF. The CDR3 DNA reads as TGTGCCAGCAGCTATAGGACAGACTCCTACGAGCAGTACTTC.

For the CDR3, the DNA is TGTGCCACCAGCAGAGATTTGGCTAGCGGGAGGGCCCATGAGCAGTTCTTC. The encoded protein is CATSRDLASGRAHEQFF. The V call is TRBV15, the J call TRBJ2-1; 12 nucleotides align to TRBD2. This CDR3 spans 17 amino acids. Germline CDR1 reads LNHNV; CDR2 reads YYDKDF (reference sequence). J lost 8 bases, V lost 0 bases, and 8 bases had no gene match.

The chain is built from TRBV30 and TRBJ1-3; TRBD1 aligns across 9 bases. The V gene's germline CDR1 is GTSNPN and CDR2 SVGIG (reference sequence). The V gene end was trimmed by 4 bases and the J gene end by 4 bases; junction bases not matched to a gene: 5. The CDR3 sequence is 14 residues long. This CDR3 reads CAWKGQGYGNTIYF. The CDR3, as DNA: TGTGCCTGGAAGGGACAGGGTTACGGAAACACCATATATTTT.

The chain is built from TRBV7-2 and TRBJ2-3; D tentatively fits TRBD1 or TRBD2 (6 bases each). The CDR3 length is 16 residues. Germline V CDR1 and CDR2: SGHTA, FQGNSA. The V end lost 5 bases, the J end lost 1 base, and 16 bases lay between the germline ends. The CDR3 region has the DNA TGTGCCAGCAGCCAAGGAGCAAGGGGGGGCACAGATACGCAGTATTTT. It encodes CASSQGARGGTDTQYF.

The J gene is TRBJ2-5, the V gene TRBV28; TRBD2 aligns across 9 bases. Germline V gene data show CDR1 as MDHEN and CDR2 as SYDVKM. V lost 7 bases and J lost 1; bases outside the gene matches: 4. This CDR3 region has 14 residues. As DNA, the CDR3 is TGTGCCAGCAAGGGCGGGGGGGCCCAAGAGACCCAGTACTTC. Translation: CASKGGGAQETQYF.